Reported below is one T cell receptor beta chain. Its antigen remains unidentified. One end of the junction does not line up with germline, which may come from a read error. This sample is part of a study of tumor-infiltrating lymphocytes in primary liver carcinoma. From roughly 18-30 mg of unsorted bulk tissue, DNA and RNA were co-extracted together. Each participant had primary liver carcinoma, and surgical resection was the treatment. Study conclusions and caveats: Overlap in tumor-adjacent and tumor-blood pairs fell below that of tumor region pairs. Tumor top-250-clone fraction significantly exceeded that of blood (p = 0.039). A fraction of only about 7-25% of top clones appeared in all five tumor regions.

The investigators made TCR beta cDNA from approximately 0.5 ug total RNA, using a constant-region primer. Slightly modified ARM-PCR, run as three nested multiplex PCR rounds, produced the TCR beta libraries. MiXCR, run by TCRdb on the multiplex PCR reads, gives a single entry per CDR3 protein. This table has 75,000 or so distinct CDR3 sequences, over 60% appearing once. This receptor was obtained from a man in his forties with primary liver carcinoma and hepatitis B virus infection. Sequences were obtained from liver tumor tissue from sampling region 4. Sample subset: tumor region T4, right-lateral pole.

The CDR3 DNA sequence: TGTGCCAGTGGTTTGGTAATCGGTGAGCAGTCCTTC. Its protein product is CASGLVIGEQSF. The gene calls are TRBV12-5 and TRBJ2-1; no firm D call. This CDR3 comprises 12 residues. Germline V CDR1 and CDR2: LGHNT, FRNRAP.